The 27 T cell receptor beta chains listed next were all sequenced from one sample in a study of T cells in localized non-small cell lung cancer. Sequencing used immunoSEQ multiplex PCR; TCRdb keeps in-frame clones, though not all of them. Seen here are some 72,000 clones, approximately 84% observed once, and the top ten hold under 3.5%. Sample: peripheral blood, taken before any cancer treatment. Every receptor here comes from a man between 40 and 69 years old with stage I lung adenocarcinoma.

The V and J genes are TRBV11-2 and TRBJ1-1, with 8 bases that match TRBD1. The J segment lost 0 bases and the V segment lost 4 bases, leaving 7 bases of the junction unmatched. This CDR3 has 16 residues. CDR1 is SGHAT and CDR2 is FQNNGV in the germline V gene. The CDR3, as DNA: TGTGCCAGCAGCTCGGGACAGGACGGGATGAACACTGAAGCTTTCTTT. It encodes CASSSGQDGMNTEAFF.

The V and J genes are TRBV5-6 and TRBJ1-2; D is uncertain. The ends were cut back, 4 bases at V and 4 bases at J, with 20 bases in the middle. This CDR3 comprises 16 residues. Germline-derived CDR1 and CDR2 are SGHDT and YYEEEE. CDR3 sequence reads: CASSLPASNWPYGYTF. The CDR3 DNA follows: TGTGCCAGCAGCCTCCCGGCGTCCAACTGGCCCTATGGCTACACCTTC.

The chain links TRBV5-1 to TRBJ2-1; 10 positions match TRBD2. The germline CDR1 and CDR2 sequences are SGHRS and YFSETQ. The V segment lost 0 bases and the J segment 16 bases; nucleotides outside the gene matches: 13. The CDR3 has 15 residues. Written as DNA, the CDR3 is TGCGCCAGCAGCTTGGAGGGACGAGCGGGAGGGCAAATTTTCTTC. It yields the protein CASSLEGRAGGQIFF. The full variable domain, its missing parts supplied by reference TRBV5-1 and TRBJ2-1, is KAGVTQTPRYLIKTRGQQVTLSCSPISGHRSVSWYQQTPGQGLQFLFEYFSETQRNKGNFPGRFSGRQFSNSRSEMNVSTLELGDSALYLCASSLEGRAGGQIFFGPGTRLTVL.

The gene calls are TRBV7-9 and TRBJ2-7; D possibly corresponds to TRBD1 (5 bases). The CDR3 totals 14 residues. In germline, CDR1 is SEHNR, CDR2 FQNEAQ (reference sequence). Trimming took off 5 bases at V and 1 base at J, with 12 bases between the two ends. The CDR3 loop reads CASSLMTDSYEQYF. CDR3 nucleotide sequence: TGTGCCAGCAGCCTCATGACAGATTCCTACGAGCAGTACTTC. The variable domain in full, with the rest retrieved from reference TRBV7-9 and TRBJ2-7, is DTGVSQNPRHKITKRGQNVTFRCDPISEHNRLYWYRQTLGQGPEFLTYFQNEAQLEKSRLLSDRFSAERPKGSFSTLEIQRTEQGDSAMYLCASSLMTDSYEQYFGPGTRLTVT.

This chain uses TRBV28 with TRBJ2-1; TRBD2 matches at 7 bases. The J segment lost 8 bases and the V segment lost 7 bases, leaving 11 bases of the junction unmatched. Germline CDR1 reads MDHEN; CDR2 reads SYDVKM. The CDR3 runs 14 residues. This CDR3 is CASNFGLVRHEQFF. DNA of the CDR3: TGTGCCAGCAACTTTGGACTAGTAAGGCATGAGCAGTTCTTC.

In its sample, this clone was seen a few times. The J gene is TRBJ1-1, the V gene TRBV5-4; TRBD1 aligns across 9 bases. J lost 11 bases, V lost 5 bases, and 7 bases had no gene match. This CDR3 has 12 amino acids. CDR1 is SGHNT and CDR2 is YYREEE in the germline V gene (reference sequence). The CDR3 DNA follows: TGTGCCAGCAGACAGGGGGCGCAGGGGGCTTTCTTT. This gives the protein CASRQGAQGAFF. The variable domain in full, with the rest retrieved from reference TRBV5-4 and TRBJ1-1, is ETGVTQSPTHLIKTRGQQVTLRCSSQSGHNTVSWYQQALGQGPQFIFQYYREEENGRGNFPPRFSGLQFPNYSSELNVNALELDDSALYLCASRQGAQGAFFGQGTRLTVV.

In its sample, this clone is large (0.1 to 1%). V and J are TRBV19 and TRBJ2-2; 9 bases align to TRBD1. J lost 7 bases, V lost 7 bases, and 10 bases had no gene match. The V gene's germline CDR1 is LNHDA and CDR2 SQIVND (reference sequence). The CDR3 has 15 amino acids. CDR3 residues: CASTPGTGWNGELFF. The CDR3 bases are TGTGCCAGTACCCCTGGGACAGGGTGGAACGGGGAGCTGTTTTTT. Using reference TRBV19 and TRBJ2-2 for the parts outside the CDR3, the full variable domain is DGGITQSPKYLFRKEGQNVTLSCEQNLNHDAMYWYRQDPGQGLRLIYYSQIVNDFQKGDIAEGYSVSREKKESFPLTVTSAQKNPTAFYLCASTPGTGWNGELFFGEGSRLTVL.

The V and J genes are TRBV27 and TRBJ1-5; D remains unclear. The CDR3 has 13 amino acids. From germline, CDR1 is MNHEY and CDR2 SMNVEV (reference sequence). V was cut by 0 bases and J by 3 bases, with 3 bases left in between. As DNA, the CDR3 is TGTGCCAGCAGTTTATCTTTCAATCAGCCCCAGCATTTT. It is translated as CASSLSFNQPQHF.

The chain employs TRBV2 and TRBJ1-6; D is unresolved. From germline, CDR1 is SNHLY and CDR2 FYNNEI. V was cut by 0 bases and J by 7 bases, with 7 bases left in between. The CDR3 sequence is 14 residues long. The CDR3 sequence is CASSEARENSPLHF. CDR3 nucleotides: TGTGCCAGCAGTGAAGCGCGGGAGAATTCACCCCTCCACTTT.

The rearrangement links TRBV2 to TRBJ1-4; weak D call: TRBD1 (5 bases). The germline gives CDR1 SNHLY, CDR2 FYNNEI. V lost 4 bases, J lost 6 bases, and 15 bases lay in between. CDR3 size: 15 residues. The CDR3 DNA follows: TGTGCCAGCAGTGTAGGCAGGGAGGTGGATGAAAAACTGTTTTTT. This gives the protein CASSVGREVDEKLFF. Filled out from reference TRBV2 and TRBJ1-4, the complete variable domain reads EPEVTQTPSHQVTQMGQEVILRCVPISNHLYFYWYRQILGQKVEFLVSFYNNEISEKSEIFDDQFSVERPDGSNFTLKIRSTKLEDSAMYFCASSVGREVDEKLFFGSGTQLSVL.

The chain recombines TRBV6-5 with TRBJ1-1; a possible D gene is TRBD1 (5 bases). This CDR3 contains 14 residues. V was pared by 5 bases and J by 3 bases, with 13 bases between. Germline V gives CDR1 MNHEY, CDR2 SVGAGI. CDR3 sequence reads: CASSPLREDTEAFF. CDR3 coding DNA: TGTGCCAGCAGTCCCCTCAGGGAGGACACTGAAGCTTTCTTT.

This sequence joins TRBV27 and TRBJ2-3, with D maybe TRBD1 (5 bases). V was clipped by 4 bases and J by 6 bases, with 20 bases between them. This CDR3 has 16 amino acids. Germline V lookup: CDR1 MNHEY, CDR2 SMNVEV (reference sequence). The CDR3 DNA reads TGTGCCAGCAGTTCCCCACAGGCTTCTCTTTCGGATACGCAGTATTTT. Translating it yields CASSSPQASLSDTQYF.

This chain uses TRBV5-5 with TRBJ1-2; 10 bases agree with TRBD1. CDR1 SGHKS and CDR2 YYEKEE come from the germline V gene (reference sequence). J gave up 7 bases and V 3 bases, and 21 bases lay outside the gene matches. CDR3 length: 19 amino acids. The CDR3 loop is CASSSRPPSYGTGAGGYTF. Written as DNA, the CDR3 is TGTGCCAGCAGCTCCCGTCCACCGTCATACGGGACAGGGGCAGGTGGCTACACCTTC. Together with reference TRBV5-5 and TRBJ1-2, the CDR3 gives the full variable domain: DAGVTQSPTHLIKTRGQQVTLRCSPISGHKSVSWYQQVLGQGPQFIFQYYEKEERGRGNFPDRFSARQFPNYSSELNVNALLLGDSALYLCASSSRPPSYGTGAGGYTFGSGTRLTVV.

CDR3 sequence: CASSLGPGPYEQYF. The CDR3 DNA reads TGCGCCAGCAGCTTAGGTCCAGGGCCCTACGAGCAGTACTTC. The V gene is TRBV5-1, the J gene TRBJ2-7, with a weak D call TRBD1 (5 bases). The CDR3 is made up of 14 amino acids. Germline V lookup: CDR1 SGHRS, CDR2 YFSETQ. Trimming shortened V by 2 bases and J by 2 bases, and 11 bases separated the two germline ends.

The V gene is TRBV9, the J gene TRBJ2-1; possibly TRBD2 for D (6 bases). The CDR3 extends over 15 amino acids. The V gene lost 0 bases and the J gene lost 10 bases, with 17 bases spanning the gap. The germline V gene encodes CDR1 SGDLS and CDR2 YYNGEE. In nucleotides, the CDR3 is TGTGCCAGCAGCGTAGAGGGCGGTCGGGGGAGAGAGCAGTTCTTC. As protein: CASSVEGGRGREQFF.

V is TRBV11-2 and J is TRBJ1-1; maybe TRBD1 (6 bases). Germline-derived CDR1 and CDR2 are SGHAT and FQNNGV. Trimming cost V 8 bases and J 4 bases, with 11 bases left between them. The CDR3 consists of 12 residues. The CDR3 loop reads CASEDRPTEAFF. CDR3 coding DNA: TGTGCCAGCGAAGACAGGCCCACTGAAGCTTTCTTT.

This chain connects TRBV27 to TRBJ1-2; D is unclear. The V gene's germline CDR1 is MNHEY and CDR2 SMNVEV (reference sequence). This CDR3 has 13 residues. The V gene lost 5 bases and the J gene lost 3 bases, with 10 bases spanning the gap. The CDR3 DNA reads TGTGCCAGCAGTCCCTACCGGGACTATGGCTACACCTTC. Amino acid sequence: CASSPYRDYGYTF.

The chain combines TRBV29-1 with TRBJ2-1; 7 bases are a match to TRBD2. This CDR3 comprises 14 residues. CDR1 and CDR2 (germline): SQVTM, ANQGSEA. J was trimmed by 5 bases and V by 3 bases; bases with no gene match: 7. In nucleotides, the CDR3 is TGCAGCGTTGATCGGTCTAGCGGAGACAATGAGCAGTTCTTC. Amino acid sequence: CSVDRSSGDNEQFF.

This chain uses TRBV30 with TRBJ2-6, with D unresolved. The CDR3 is made up of 17 amino acids. V lost 0 bases and J 1 base, leaving 13 bases between the germline ends. Germline values: CDR1 GTSNPN, CDR2 SVGIG (reference sequence). This CDR3 reads CAWSVLGLQSGANVLTF. CDR3 DNA sequence: TGTGCCTGGAGTGTACTGGGGTTGCAATCTGGGGCCAACGTCCTGACTTTC.

The V gene is TRBV18, the J gene TRBJ1-4; D ambiguous. The germline V and J ends were trimmed by 3 bases and 4 bases, with 9 bases remaining between them. The CDR3 spans 14 residues. CDR1 is KGHSH and CDR2 is LQKENI in the germline V gene. The CDR3 DNA is TGTGCCAGCTCACCCGGGCAGATTAATGAAAAACTGTTTTTT. As protein: CASSPGQINEKLFF.

This chain links TRBV5-1 with TRBJ2-7; D is uncertain. The CDR3 sequence is 16 residues long. V was shortened by 0 bases and J by 3 bases, with 16 bases between the two germline ends. From germline, CDR1 is SGHRS and CDR2 YFSETQ. CDR3 sequence: CASSLVFVGGDYEQYF. The DNA of the CDR3 is TGCGCCAGCAGCTTGGTCTTCGTCGGCGGCGACTACGAGCAGTACTTC.

This clone was recorded once. The genes are TRBV2 and TRBJ1-2, with D maybe TRBD1 (5 bases). The V gene's germline CDR1 is SNHLY and CDR2 FYNNEI. V was shortened by 3 bases and J by 2 bases, with 16 bases between the two germline ends. This CDR3 is 16 amino acids long. The CDR3 reads CASSELGQGGNYGYTF. CDR3 in DNA: TGTGCCAGCAGTGAGCTTGGGCAGGGAGGCAACTATGGCTACACCTTC.

The chain is built from TRBV7-3 and TRBJ2-3; D is perhaps TRBD2 (5 bases). Germline V lookup: CDR1 SGHTA, CDR2 FQGTGA. This CDR3 region has 15 residues. V lost 4 bases, J lost 2 bases, and 13 bases lay in between. In nucleotides, the CDR3 is TGTGCCAGCAGCTCAAGCCCGGGATCCACAGATACGCAGTATTTT. Amino acids: CASSSSPGSTDTQYF.

The chain recombines TRBV10-2 with TRBJ1-4; D is possibly TRBD1 (6 bases). The length of the CDR3 is 16 residues. CDR1 WSHSY and CDR2 SAAADI come from the germline V gene. Trimming shortened V by 2 bases and J by 11 bases, and 21 bases separated the two germline ends. The CDR3 bases are TGCGCCAGCAGTGAGGGACAGTCGGCTTATCGGGGGAAACTGTTTTTT. It yields the protein CASSEGQSAYRGKLFF.

The genes are TRBV18 and TRBJ2-3; 8 bases map to TRBD1. V shed 6 bases and J 0 bases; nucleotides not matched to a gene: 8. Per germline, CDR1 KGHSH and CDR2 LQKENI. The CDR3 consists of 16 residues. The CDR3 sequence: CASSPRTGGSTDTQYF. The CDR3 DNA follows: TGTGCCAGCTCCCCCCGAACAGGGGGAAGCACAGATACGCAGTATTTT.

The gene calls are TRBV7-9 and TRBJ2-7; D gene uncertain. V lost 7 bases and J lost 4, with 14 bases in between. Germline CDR1 is SEHNR and CDR2 is FQNEAQ (reference sequence). This CDR3 has 13 residues. This chain's CDR3 is CASTLSGKYEQYF. The CDR3 nucleotides are TGTGCCAGCACCCTTTCCGGAAAATACGAGCAGTACTTC.

The V and J genes are TRBV5-1 and TRBJ2-1; D is possibly TRBD1 or TRBD2 (6 bases each). This CDR3 has 15 amino acids. V shed 0 bases and J shed 3 bases, with 10 bases lying between them. Germline assignment: CDR1 SGHRS and CDR2 YFSETQ. DNA for the CDR3: TGCGCCAGCAGCTTGGAAGGGGGGAACTACAATGAGCAGTTCTTC. Its protein product is CASSLEGGNYNEQFF.